This T cell receptor beta chain was observed in a study of T cell repertoires in cytomegalovirus infection. Study context: Matching HLA type and CMV infection were both indicated by public TCR beta signatures. General observations from the study: HLA-C-restricted CMV-specific TCR beta clonotypes were dominant in the ex vivo response. Cumulated frequencies of public TCR beta families served to identify carriers of CMV plus the relevant HLA.

TCRdb re-derived calls from the reads in MiXCR, one entry per CDR3 protein. The repertoire holds 640,000 or so distinct CDR3 sequences, 33% seen once, with 18% in the top ten. The CDR3 is made up of 14 amino acids. CDR1 is DFQATT, CDR2 SNEGSKA, per germline (reference sequence). Trimming pared 3 bases from V and 4 bases from J, leaving 12 bases between. As regards this clonotype: Its antigen is unknown.

The chain links TRBV20-1 to TRBJ1-4, with a possible D match to TRBD1 (6 bases). The clonotype was recovered from a human donor in good health (CMV status not recorded). Some clones in this sample may be carry-over from other donors' samples. Material: cultured PBMCs, obtained from culture after CMV antigen stimulation. CDR3 sequence: CSASVGGINEKLFF. The DNA of the CDR3 is TGCAGTGCTAGTGTAGGGGGTATTAATGAAAAACTGTTTTTT.